This T cell receptor (beta chain) was recorded in a study of blood T cell repertoires in COVID-19. Turning to the study itself: PBMCs, B-cell-depleted T cells, or T cells provided the cDNA or gDNA that made up the material.

Trimming took 1 base from V and 6 from J, leaving 10 bases between them. CDR1 and CDR2 from the germline V gene are MDHEN and SYDVKM. This CDR3 has 13 amino acids. The repertoire was sequenced with immunoSEQ multiplex PCR; TCRdb's copy has only in-frame clones and lacks some. Counted here are 90,000 to 140,000 clones, 82% occurring once; the ten biggest clones make up approximately 15%. This sequence joins TRBV28 and TRBJ2-7; no firm D call. This TCR was recovered from a woman aged 80 or over with acute or convalescent COVID-19. Sample: peripheral blood. CDR3 sequence: CASSLSSPVEQYF. CDR3 sequence (DNA): TGTGCCAGCAGTTTATCCAGTCCTGTCGAGCAGTACTTC.